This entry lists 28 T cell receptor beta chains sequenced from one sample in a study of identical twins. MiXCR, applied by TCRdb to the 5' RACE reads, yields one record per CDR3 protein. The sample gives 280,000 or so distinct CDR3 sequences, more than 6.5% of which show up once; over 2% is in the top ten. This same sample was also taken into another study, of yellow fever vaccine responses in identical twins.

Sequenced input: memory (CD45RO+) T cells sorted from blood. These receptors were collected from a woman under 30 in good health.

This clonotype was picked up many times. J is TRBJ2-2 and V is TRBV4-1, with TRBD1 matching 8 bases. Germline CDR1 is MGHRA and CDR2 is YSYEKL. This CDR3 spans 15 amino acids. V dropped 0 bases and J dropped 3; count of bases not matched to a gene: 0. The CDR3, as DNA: TGCGCCAGCAGCCAAGAGGACAGGGACACCGGGGAGCTGTTTTTT. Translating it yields CASSQEDRDTGELFF.

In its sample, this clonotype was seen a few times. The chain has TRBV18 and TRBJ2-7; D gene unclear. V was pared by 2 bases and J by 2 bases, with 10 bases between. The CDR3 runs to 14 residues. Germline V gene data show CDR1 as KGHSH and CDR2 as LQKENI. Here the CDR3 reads CASSPAGQTYEQYF. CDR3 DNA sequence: TGTGCCAGCTCACCAGCTGGGCAGACCTACGAGCAGTACTTC. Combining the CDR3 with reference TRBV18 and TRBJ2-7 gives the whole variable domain NAGVMQNPRHLVRRRGQEARLRCSPMKGHSHVYWYRQLPEEGLKFMVYLQKENIIDESGMPKERFSAEFPKEGPSILRIQQVVRGDSAAYFCASSPAGQTYEQYFGPGTRLTVT.

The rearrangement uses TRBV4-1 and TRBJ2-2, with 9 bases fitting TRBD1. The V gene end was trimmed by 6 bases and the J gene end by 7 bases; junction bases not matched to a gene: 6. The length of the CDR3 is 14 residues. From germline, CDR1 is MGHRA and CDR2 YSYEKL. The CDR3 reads CASSRTGVSGELFF. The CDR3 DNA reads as TGCGCCAGCAGTCGGACAGGGGTTAGCGGGGAGCTGTTTTTT.

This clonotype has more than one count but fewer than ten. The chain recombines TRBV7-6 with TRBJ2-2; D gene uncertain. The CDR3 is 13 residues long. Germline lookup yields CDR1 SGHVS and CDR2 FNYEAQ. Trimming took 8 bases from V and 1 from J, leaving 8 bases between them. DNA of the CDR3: TGTGCCAGCGGTCTAAGGAACACCGGGGAGCTGTTTTTT. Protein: CASGLRNTGELFF.

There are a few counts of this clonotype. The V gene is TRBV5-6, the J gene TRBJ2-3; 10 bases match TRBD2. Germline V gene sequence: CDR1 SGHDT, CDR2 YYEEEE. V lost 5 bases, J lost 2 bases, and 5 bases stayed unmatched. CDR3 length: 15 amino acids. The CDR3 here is CASRRTSGNTDTQYF. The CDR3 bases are TGTGCCAGCAGAAGGACTAGCGGAAACACAGATACGCAGTATTTT.

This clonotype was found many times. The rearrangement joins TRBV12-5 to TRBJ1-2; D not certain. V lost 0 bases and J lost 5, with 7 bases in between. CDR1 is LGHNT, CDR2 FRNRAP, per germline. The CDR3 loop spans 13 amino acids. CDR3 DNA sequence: TGTGCTAGTGGTTTGGTACTTGCGTATGGCTACACCTTC. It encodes CASGLVLAYGYTF.

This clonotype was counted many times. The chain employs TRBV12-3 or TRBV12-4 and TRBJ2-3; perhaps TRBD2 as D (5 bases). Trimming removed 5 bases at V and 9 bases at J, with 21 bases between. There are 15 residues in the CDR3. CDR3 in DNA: TGTGCCAGCAGTCCACCGACCAGCGGCAGTGGAACGCAGTATTTT. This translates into CASSPPTSGSGTQYF.

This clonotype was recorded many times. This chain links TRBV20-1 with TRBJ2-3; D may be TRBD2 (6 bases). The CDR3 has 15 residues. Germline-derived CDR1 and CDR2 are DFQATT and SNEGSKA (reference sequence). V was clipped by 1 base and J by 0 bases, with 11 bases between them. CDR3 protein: CSARVPGLSTDTQYF. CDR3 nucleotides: TGCAGTGCTAGAGTTCCGGGACTTAGCACAGATACGCAGTATTTT.

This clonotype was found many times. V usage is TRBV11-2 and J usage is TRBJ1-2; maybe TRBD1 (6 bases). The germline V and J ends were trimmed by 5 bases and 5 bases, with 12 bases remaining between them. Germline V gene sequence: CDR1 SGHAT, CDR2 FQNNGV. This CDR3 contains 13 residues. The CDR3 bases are TGTGCCAGCAGCCCGACAGGCGATTATGGCTACACCTTC. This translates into CASSPTGDYGYTF.

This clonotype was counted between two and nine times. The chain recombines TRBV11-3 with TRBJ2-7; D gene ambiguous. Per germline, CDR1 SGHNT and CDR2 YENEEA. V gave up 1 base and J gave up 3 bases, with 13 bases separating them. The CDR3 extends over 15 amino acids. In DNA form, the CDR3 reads TGTGCCAGCAGCTTAGGTGACTGGAAGATCTACGAGCAGTACTTC. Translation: CASSLGDWKIYEQYF.

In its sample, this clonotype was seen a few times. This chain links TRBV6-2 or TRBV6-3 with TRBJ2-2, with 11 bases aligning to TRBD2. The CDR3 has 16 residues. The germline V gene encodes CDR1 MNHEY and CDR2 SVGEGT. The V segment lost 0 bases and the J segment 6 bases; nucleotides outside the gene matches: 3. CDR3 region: CASSYSSGGASGELFF. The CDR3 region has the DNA TGTGCCAGCAGTTACTCTAGCGGGGGGGCCTCCGGGGAGCTGTTTTTT.

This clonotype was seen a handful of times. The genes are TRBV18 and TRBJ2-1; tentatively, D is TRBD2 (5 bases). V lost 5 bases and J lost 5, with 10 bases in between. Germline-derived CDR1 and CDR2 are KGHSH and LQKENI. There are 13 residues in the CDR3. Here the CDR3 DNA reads TGTGCCAGCTCATTAGGACTGGACAATGAGCAGTTCTTC. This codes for CASSLGLDNEQFF.

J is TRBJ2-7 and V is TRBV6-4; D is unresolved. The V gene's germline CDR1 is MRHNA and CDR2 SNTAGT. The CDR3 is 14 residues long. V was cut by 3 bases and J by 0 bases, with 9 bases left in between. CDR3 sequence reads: CASSEGPLSYEQYV. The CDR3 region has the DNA TGTGCCAGCAGTGAAGGTCCACTCTCCTACGAGCAGTACGTC.

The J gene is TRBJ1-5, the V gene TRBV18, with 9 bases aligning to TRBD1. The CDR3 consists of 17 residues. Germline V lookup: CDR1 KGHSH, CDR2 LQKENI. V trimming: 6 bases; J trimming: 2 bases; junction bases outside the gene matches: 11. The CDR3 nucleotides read TGTGCCAGCTCCCAAGGACAGGGGATGTATGGCAATCAGCCCCAGCATTTT. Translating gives CASSQGQGMYGNQPQHF.

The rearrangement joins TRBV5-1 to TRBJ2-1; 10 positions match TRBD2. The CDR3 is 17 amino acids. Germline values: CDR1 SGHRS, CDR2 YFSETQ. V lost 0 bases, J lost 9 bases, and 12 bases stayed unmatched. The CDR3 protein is CASSLGGAGTSVTEQFF. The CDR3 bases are TGCGCCAGCAGCTTGGGGGGAGCCGGGACTAGCGTAACTGAGCAGTTCTTC.

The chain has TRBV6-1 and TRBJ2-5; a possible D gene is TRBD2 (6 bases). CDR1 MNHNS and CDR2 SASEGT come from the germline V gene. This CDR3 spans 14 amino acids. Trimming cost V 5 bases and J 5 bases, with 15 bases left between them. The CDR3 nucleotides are TGTGCCAGCAGTCGAAGTCTAGCGTGGGAGACCCAGTACTTC. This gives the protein CASSRSLAWETQYF.

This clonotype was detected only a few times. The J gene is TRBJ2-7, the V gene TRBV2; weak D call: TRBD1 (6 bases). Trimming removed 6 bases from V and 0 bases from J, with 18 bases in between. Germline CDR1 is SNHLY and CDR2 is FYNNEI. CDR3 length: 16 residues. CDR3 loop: CASRRTEIPSSYEQYF. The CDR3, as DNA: TGTGCCAGCAGGCGGACAGAGATCCCCTCCTCCTACGAGCAGTACTTC.

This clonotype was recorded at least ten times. The CDR3 bases are TGTGCCAGCAGTGTGGACGGATTCAATCAGCCCCAGCATTTT. Its translation is CASSVDGFNQPQHF. The chain employs TRBV2 and TRBJ1-5; no reliable D call. The CDR3 has 14 residues. V lost 4 bases, J lost 3 bases, and 10 bases lay in between. Germline V gene data show CDR1 as SNHLY and CDR2 as FYNNEI.

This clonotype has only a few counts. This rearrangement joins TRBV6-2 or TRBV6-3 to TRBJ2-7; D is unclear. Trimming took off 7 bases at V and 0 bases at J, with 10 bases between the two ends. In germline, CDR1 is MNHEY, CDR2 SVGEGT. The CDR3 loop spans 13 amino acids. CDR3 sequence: CASTPGDSYEQYF. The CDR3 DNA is TGTGCCAGCACCCCTGGCGACTCCTACGAGCAGTACTTC.

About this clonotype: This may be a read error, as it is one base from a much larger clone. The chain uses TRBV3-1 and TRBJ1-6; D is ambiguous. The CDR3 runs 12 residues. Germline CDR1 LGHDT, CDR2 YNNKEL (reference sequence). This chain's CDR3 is CVSSQGNSPLHF. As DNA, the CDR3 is TGTGTCAGCAGCCAAGGGAATTCACCCCTCCACTTT.

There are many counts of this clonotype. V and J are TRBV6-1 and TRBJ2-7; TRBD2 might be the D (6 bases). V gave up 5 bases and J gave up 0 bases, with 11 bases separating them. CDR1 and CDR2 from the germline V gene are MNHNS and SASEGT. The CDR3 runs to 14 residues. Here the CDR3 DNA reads TGTGCCAGCAGTCCTGTCGGGAGCTCCTACGAGCAGTACTTC. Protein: CASSPVGSSYEQYF.

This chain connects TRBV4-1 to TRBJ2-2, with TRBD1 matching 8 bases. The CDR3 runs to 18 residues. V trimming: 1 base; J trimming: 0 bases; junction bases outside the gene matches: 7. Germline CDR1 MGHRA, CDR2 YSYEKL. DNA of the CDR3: TGCGCCAGCAGCCAAGCAGTACAGGGGGAAGCGAACACCGGGGAGCTGTTTTTT. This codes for CASSQAVQGEANTGELFF.

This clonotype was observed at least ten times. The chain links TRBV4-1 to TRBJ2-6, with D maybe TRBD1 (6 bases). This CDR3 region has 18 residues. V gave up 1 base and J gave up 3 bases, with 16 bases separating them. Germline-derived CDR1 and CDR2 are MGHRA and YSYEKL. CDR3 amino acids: CASSQVWAGVLGANVLTF. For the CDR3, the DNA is TGCGCCAGCAGCCAAGTCTGGGCAGGGGTTCTTGGGGCCAACGTCCTGACTTTC.

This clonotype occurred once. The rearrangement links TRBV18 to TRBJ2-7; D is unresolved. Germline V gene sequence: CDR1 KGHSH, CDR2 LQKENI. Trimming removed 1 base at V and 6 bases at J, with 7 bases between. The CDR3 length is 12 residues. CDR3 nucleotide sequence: TGTGCCAGCTCACCACAAGGACGCGAGCAGTACTTC. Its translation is CASSPQGREQYF.

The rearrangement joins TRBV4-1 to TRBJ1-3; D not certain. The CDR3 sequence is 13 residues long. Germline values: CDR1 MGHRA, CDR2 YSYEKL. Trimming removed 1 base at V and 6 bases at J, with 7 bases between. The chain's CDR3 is CASSQVVANTIYF. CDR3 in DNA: TGCGCCAGCAGCCAAGTAGTCGCAAACACCATATATTTT.

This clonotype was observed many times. For the CDR3, the DNA is TGTGCCAGCACCCAAGGACCTCTAAGGGAAGCTTTCTTT. Its translation: CASTQGPLREAFF. V usage is TRBV7-9 and J usage is TRBJ1-1; D is undetermined. The V gene's germline CDR1 is SEHNR and CDR2 FQNEAQ (reference sequence). Deletions cut 7 bases from V and 8 bases from J, with 17 bases between. The CDR3 sequence is 13 residues long.

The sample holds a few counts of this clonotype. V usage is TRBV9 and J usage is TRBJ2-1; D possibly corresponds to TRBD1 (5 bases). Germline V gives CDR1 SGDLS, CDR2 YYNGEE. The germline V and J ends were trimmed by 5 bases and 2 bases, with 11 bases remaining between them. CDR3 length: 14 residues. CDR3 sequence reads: CASSLLGPYNEQFF. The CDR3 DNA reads TGTGCCAGCAGTCTTTTGGGGCCCTACAATGAGCAGTTCTTC.

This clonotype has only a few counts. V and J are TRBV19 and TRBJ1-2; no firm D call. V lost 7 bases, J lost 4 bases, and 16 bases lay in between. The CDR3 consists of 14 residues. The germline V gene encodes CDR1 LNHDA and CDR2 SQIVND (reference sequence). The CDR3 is CASTHLHSLYGYTF. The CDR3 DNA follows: TGTGCCAGTACCCACCTACACAGCCTCTATGGCTACACCTTC.